The entry that follows covers one TCR beta chain sequence. Its antigen remains unknown. These data originate in a study of shared clonotypes between healthy human individuals. Sequencing was performed with immunoSEQ multiplex PCR; in TCRdb, only in-frame clones are kept and a portion is missing. The sample includes over a million clones, roughly 96% seen only once; the top ten take more than 0.9%. Unmatched junction bases numbered 9, after V lost 4 bases and J lost 9 bases. The CDR3 spans 16 residues. CDR1 is MNHEY and CDR2 is SVGAGI in the germline V gene. Study results and limitations: Rarefaction gave evidence that sorted-subset sequencing remained incomplete despite large depth. Generation probability values for non-shared clonotypes were lower than those for clonotypes shared by all four donors. Among a handful of donors, approximately 5% of naive CD4 clonotypes were found in common.

Sample: naive CD4+ T cells sorted from blood. Described subset: CD45RA+ positively selected. The sequence was collected from a man aged 25 to 40 in good health. The chain couples TRBV6-5 to TRBJ2-1; TRBD2 aligns across 13 bases. The CDR3 spells CASSWGLAGLLAEQFF. The CDR3 nucleotides read TGTGCCAGCAGTTGGGGACTAGCGGGATTACTCGCTGAGCAGTTCTTC.